This T cell receptor (beta chain) originates from a study of T cells expressing NK-cell markers. TCRdb processed the 5' RACE reads again and assigns one entry to each CDR3 protein, with no DNA. Recorded for this sample: fewer than 550,000 distinct CDR3 sequences. CDR3 length equals 14 residues. From germline, CDR1 is SGHRS and CDR2 YFSETQ. Specimen: blood T cells: a sorted CD56 or NKG2C T cell subset, CD4+ or CD8+ T cells, or bulk PBMC T cells (not recorded which). The sequence derives from a woman aged 50 to 60 in good health. The chain combines TRBV5-1 with TRBJ2-6; lacking DNA, the TRBD1 call made by TCRdb goes unchecked. The CDR3 is CASSTTAGANVLTF. Combining the CDR3 with reference TRBV5-1 and TRBJ2-6 gives the whole variable domain KAGVTQTPRYLIKTRGQQVTLSCSPISGHRSVSWYQQTPGQGLQFLFEYFSETQRNKGNFPGRFSGRQFSNSRSEMNVSTLELGDSALYLCASSTTAGANVLTFGAGSRLTVL.